The rows below give T cell receptor beta chains drawn from one sample of a study of early T cells in non-severe SARS-CoV-2 infection. TCRdb redid the calling of the 5' RACE reads with MiXCR, one entry per CDR3 protein. Altogether around 60,000 distinct CDR3 sequences are present, roughly 18% being singletons, with the ten largest covering 8.9%. The sample in question was whole blood, obtained at baseline. These receptors were collected from an adult who was a healthcare worker with PCR-confirmed SARS-CoV-2 infection or an uninfected control (not recorded which). The CDR3 runs from the conserved cysteine through the conserved F or W. The order of the fields is V gene, J gene, clone size, D gene, CDR3 protein, CDR3 DNA. The D gene is left open where the match is weak. Part of the rows lack a size; the others show once, few, many or a class for expanded clones.

V: TRBV5-1
J: TRBJ2-1
size: NA
D: TRBD2
CDR3: CASSWGTSGVSEQFF
DNA: TGCGCCAGCAGCTGGGGGACTAGCGGAGTCTCTGAGCAGTTCTTC

V: TRBV7-2
J: TRBJ2-7
size: NA
D: NA
CDR3: CASSSLGLEKGEQYF
DNA: TGTGCCAGCAGCTCATTAGGGCTGGAGAAGGGCGAGCAGTACTTC

V: TRBV2
J: TRBJ2-2
size: few
D: TRBD2
CDR3: CASSASGGNTGELFF
DNA: TGTGCCAGCAGCGCTAGCGGGGGGAACACCGGGGAGCTGTTTTTT

V: TRBV7-9
J: TRBJ2-5
size: many
D: TRBD2
CDR3: CASSLPAGVDKTQYF
DNA: TGTGCCAGCAGCTTACCAGCGGGAGTTGATAAGACCCAGTACTTC

V: TRBV25-1
J: TRBJ2-7
size: medium-sized
D: TRBD2
CDR3: CASSEVETSGTYEQYF
DNA: TGTGCCAGCAGTGAAGTAGAGACTAGCGGGACCTATGAGCAGTACTTC

V: TRBV7-6
J: TRBJ1-2
size: few
D: NA
CDR3: CASSPGMIYGYTF
DNA: TGTGCCAGCAGCCCGGGGATGATCTATGGCTACACCTTC

V: TRBV20-1
J: TRBJ1-6
size: NA
D: NA
CDR3: CSARKRETYNSPLHF
DNA: TGCAGTGCTAGGAAGAGGGAAACATATAATTCACCCCTCCACTTT

V: TRBV10-2
J: TRBJ1-1
size: NA
D: NA
CDR3: CASSESYAVNTEAFF
DNA: TGCGCCAGCAGTGAGTCCTACGCCGTGAACACTGAAGCTTTCTTT

V: TRBV20-1
J: TRBJ2-1
size: many
D: NA
CDR3: CSAPVWHHNEQFF
DNA: TGCAGTGCCCCCGTTTGGCACCACAATGAGCAGTTCTTC

V: TRBV10-2
J: TRBJ2-3
size: NA
D: NA
CDR3: CASRGRGLTDTQYF
DNA: TGCGCCAGCAGGGGTCGGGGGCTCACAGATACGCAGTATTTT

V: TRBV29-1
J: TRBJ1-1
size: few
D: NA
CDR3: CSVGAGAGETEAFF
DNA: TGCAGCGTTGGGGCAGGGGCAGGGGAAACTGAAGCTTTCTTT

V: TRBV19
J: TRBJ2-1
size: NA
D: NA
CDR3: CASSIDLSTSSYNEQFF
DNA: TGTGCCAGTAGTATAGATCTATCCACCTCCTCCTACAATGAGCAGTTCTTC

V: TRBV20-1
J: TRBJ2-1
size: few
D: NA
CDR3: CSAPRGNEQFF
DNA: TGCAGTGCTCCTAGGGGGAATGAGCAGTTCTTC

V: TRBV6-1
J: TRBJ1-6
size: few
D: TRBD1
CDR3: CAGQDPDSPLHF
DNA: TGTGCCGGACAGGACCCAGATTCACCCCTCCACTTT

V: TRBV5-1
J: TRBJ1-1
size: NA
D: NA
CDR3: CASSFESDTEAFF
DNA: TGCGCCAGCAGCTTCGAGTCGGACACTGAAGCTTTCTTT

V: TRBV7-9
J: TRBJ1-1
size: few
D: NA
CDR3: CASSLVNTEAFF
DNA: TGTGCCAGCAGCTTGGTGAACACTGAAGCTTTCTTT

V: TRBV12-3/TRBV12-4
J: TRBJ1-2
size: NA
D: NA
CDR3: CASSFGTPKDYGYTF
DNA: TGTGCCAGCAGTTTTGGGACACCGAAAGACTATGGCTACACCTTC

V: TRBV7-9
J: TRBJ2-7
size: many
D: TRBD1
CDR3: CASSSQGQGLVMYEQYF
DNA: TGTGCCAGCAGCTCCCAGGGACAGGGGTTGGTGATGTACGAGCAGTACTTC

V: TRBV4-3
J: TRBJ2-1
size: few
D: NA
CDR3: CASSQVIDNYNEQFF
DNA: TGCGCCAGCAGCCAAGTCATTGATAACTACAATGAGCAGTTCTTC

V: TRBV28
J: TRBJ2-7
size: many
D: TRBD2
CDR3: CASSPGGMGEQYF
DNA: TGTGCCAGCAGTCCGGGAGGTATGGGCGAGCAGTACTTC

V: TRBV25-1
J: TRBJ2-7
size: NA
D: NA
CDR3: CASSPGPEQYF
DNA: TGTGCCAGCAGTCCCGGTCCCGAGCAGTACTTC

V: TRBV27
J: TRBJ1-2
size: many
D: NA
CDR3: CASSLGTSYGYTF
DNA: TGTGCCAGCAGCCTTGGCACTTCCTATGGCTACACCTTC

V: TRBV5-8
J: TRBJ1-4
size: NA
D: NA
CDR3: CASREGQTTNEKLFF
DNA: TGTGCCAGCAGGGAAGGACAGACAACTAATGAAAAACTGTTTTTT

V: TRBV7-9
J: TRBJ1-6
size: NA
D: TRBD1
CDR3: CASSIGTVGNSPLHF
DNA: TGTGCCAGCAGCATCGGGACAGTAGGAAATTCACCCCTCCACTTT

V: TRBV27
J: TRBJ2-3
size: NA
D: NA
CDR3: CASSLFSQNPTDTQYF
DNA: TGTGCCAGCAGTTTGTTCAGCCAAAACCCCACAGATACGCAGTATTTT

V: TRBV7-9
J: TRBJ2-5
size: few
D: TRBD2
CDR3: CASSPGLAWETQYF
DNA: TGTGCCAGCAGCCCGGGACTAGCGTGGGAGACCCAGTACTTC

V: TRBV6-2/TRBV6-3
J: TRBJ2-7
size: NA
D: TRBD1
CDR3: CASSGPGQGPEQYF
DNA: TGTGCCAGCAGTGGACCGGGACAGGGACCCGAGCAGTACTTC

V: TRBV7-9
J: TRBJ2-7
size: few
D: NA
CDR3: CASSSTPIKDEQYF
DNA: TGTGCCAGCAGCTCGACCCCGATAAAGGACGAGCAGTACTTC

V: TRBV7-2
J: TRBJ2-5
size: NA
D: TRBD2
CDR3: CATQRGGGETQYF
DNA: TGTGCCACCCAGCGGGGGGGCGGAGAGACCCAGTACTTC

V: TRBV29-1
J: TRBJ2-7
size: few
D: NA
CDR3: CSVKQGNEQYF
DNA: TGCAGCGTGAAACAGGGAAACGAGCAGTACTTC

V: TRBV7-2
J: TRBJ1-1
size: NA
D: NA
CDR3: CASRWVPMNTEAFF
DNA: TGTGCCAGCAGGTGGGTCCCGATGAACACTGAAGCTTTCTTT

V: TRBV20-1
J: TRBJ1-3
size: few
D: NA
CDR3: CSATTGPGNTIYF
DNA: TGCAGTGCAACGACAGGACCTGGAAACACCATATATTTT

V: TRBV12-3/TRBV12-4
J: TRBJ1-2
size: few
D: TRBD1
CDR3: CASSITGTAIPNYGYTF
DNA: TGTGCCAGCAGCATCACCGGGACAGCAATACCCAACTATGGCTACACCTTC

V: TRBV7-9
J: TRBJ1-4
size: NA
D: NA
CDR3: CASSLGVGANEKLFF
DNA: TGTGCCAGCAGCTTAGGGGTGGGAGCTAATGAAAAACTGTTTTTT

V: TRBV4-2
J: TRBJ2-5
size: once
D: NA
CDR3: CASNQESSFVQETQYF
DNA: TGTGCCAGCAACCAAGAGTCTAGTTTCGTTCAAGAGACCCAGTACTTC

V: TRBV6-6
J: TRBJ1-6
size: many
D: NA
CDR3: CASSSYHILPLHF
DNA: TGTGCCAGCAGTTCTTACCATATTTTGCCCCTCCACTTT

V: TRBV7-9
J: TRBJ1-1
size: few
D: NA
CDR3: CASSLGQANTEAFF
DNA: TGTGCCAGCAGCTTAGGACAGGCGAACACTGAAGCTTTCTTT

V: TRBV19
J: TRBJ2-2
size: few
D: NA
CDR3: CASSIYRNTGELFF
DNA: TGTGCCAGTAGTATCTATCGGAACACCGGGGAGCTGTTTTTT

V: TRBV11-2
J: TRBJ2-7
size: NA
D: NA
CDR3: CASNLPRSEQYF
DNA: TGTGCCAGCAACCTGCCCCGTTCCGAGCAGTACTTC

V: TRBV2
J: TRBJ2-4
size: NA
D: NA
CDR3: CASSEVRRNIQYF
DNA: TGTGCCAGCAGTGAAGTGAGGAGGAACATTCAGTACTTC

V: TRBV12-3/TRBV12-4
J: TRBJ1-3
size: few
D: TRBD1
CDR3: CASSTHGQAGGNTIYF
DNA: TGTGCCAGCAGTACCCACGGACAGGCGGGAGGAAACACCATATATTTT

V: TRBV7-6
J: TRBJ2-5
size: NA
D: NA
CDR3: CASSGRGGTQYF
DNA: TGTGCCAGCAGCGGCCGAGGGGGGACCCAGTACTTC

V: TRBV11-2
J: TRBJ2-3
size: NA
D: NA
CDR3: CASSSLGQTSTDTQYF
DNA: TGTGCCAGCAGCTCTCTTGGGCAGACCTCCACAGATACGCAGTATTTT

V: TRBV6-6
J: TRBJ2-7
size: NA
D: TRBD1
CDR3: CASSPGTAKYEQYF
DNA: TGTGCCAGCAGCCCCGGGACAGCGAAATACGAGCAGTACTTC

V: TRBV10-3
J: TRBJ2-6
size: few
D: TRBD1
CDR3: CAIPGQTISGANVLTF
DNA: TGTGCCATCCCGGGACAGACTATCTCTGGGGCCAACGTCCTGACTTTC

V: TRBV28
J: TRBJ1-5
size: few
D: NA
CDR3: CASSSLQGNQPQHF
DNA: TGTGCCAGCAGTTCATTACAGGGTAATCAGCCCCAGCATTTT

V: TRBV7-2
J: TRBJ2-7
size: many
D: NA
CDR3: CASSLADYEQYF
DNA: TGTGCCAGCAGCTTAGCGGACTACGAGCAGTACTTC

V: TRBV3-1
J: TRBJ2-3
size: many
D: NA
CDR3: CASSQGGRDTQYF
DNA: TGTGCCAGCAGCCAAGGTGGGAGAGATACGCAGTATTTT

V: TRBV4-3
J: TRBJ1-5
size: many
D: NA
CDR3: CASSQVAFNNQPQHF
DNA: TGCGCCAGCAGCCAAGTAGCATTCAACAATCAGCCCCAGCATTTT